These 27 T cell receptor beta chains were all obtained from the same sample, sequenced in a study of T cell responses to AZD1222 COVID-19 vaccine. Method: immunoSEQ multiplex PCR; TCRdb's copy keeps in-frame clones and lacks some. Here the sample spans approximately 180,000 clones, 88% being singletons. The specimen comprised peripheral blood, sampled on day 0 of AZD1222 vaccination. These receptors were taken from an adult in good health.

This sequence joins TRBV5-1 and TRBJ2-7, with unresolved D. Germline V gives CDR1 SGHRS, CDR2 YFSETQ. The V and J ends lost 1 base and 2 bases respectively, with 4 bases between them. The CDR3 is 12 residues long. CDR3 sequence reads: CASSLPTYEQYF. The CDR3 DNA reads TGCGCCAGCAGCTTGCCCACCTACGAGCAGTACTTC.

CDR3 nucleotides: TGTGCCAGCAGGGGGACAGACTATGGCTACACCTTC. The encoded protein is CASRGTDYGYTF. The J gene is TRBJ1-2, the V gene TRBV4-2, with 7 bases that match TRBD1. Per the germline V gene, CDR1 is LGHNA and CDR2 is YNFKEQ. The CDR3 runs 12 residues. J lost 3 bases, V lost 6 bases, and 1 base had no gene match.

The rearrangement links TRBV21-1 to TRBJ2-4; whether TRBD1, the table's D call, matches the DNA was not checked. TRBV21-1 is deemed a pseudogene. This CDR3 is 18 amino acids long. In DNA, the CDR3 is TGTGCCAGCAGCAAATTAAGGACAGAACTACTAGCCAAAAACATTCAGTACTTC. It specifies CASSKLRTELLAKNIQYF.

The CDR3 DNA reads TGTGCCAGCAGTAATACCGGGACAGGAAACACCGGGGAGCTGTTTTTT. Translating gives CASSNTGTGNTGELFF. This chain uses TRBV5-4 with TRBJ2-2, with 8 bases identical to TRBD1. Trimming removed 5 bases from V and 2 bases from J; junction bases left unmatched: 8. The germline V gene encodes CDR1 SGHNT and CDR2 YYREEE (reference sequence). This CDR3 has 16 residues.

V and J are TRBV6-6 and TRBJ1-2; 9 bases are a match to TRBD1. This CDR3 is 12 amino acids long. CDR1 is MNHNY, CDR2 SVGAGI, per germline (reference sequence). V lost 4 bases, J lost 7 bases, and 1 base stayed unmatched. In DNA form, the CDR3 reads TGTGCCAGCAGTTCGACAGGGGGTGGCTACACCTTC. It translates to CASSSTGGGYTF.

This chain links TRBV19 with TRBJ1-2, with D uncertain. The germline V gene has CDR1 LNHDA and CDR2 SQIVND (reference sequence). V gave up 1 base and J gave up 0 bases, with 6 bases separating them. CDR3 length equals 14 residues. The chain's CDR3 is CASSIGTANYGYTF. The CDR3 coding sequence is TGTGCCAGTAGTATAGGGACGGCTAACTATGGCTACACCTTC.

V usage is TRBV7-9 and J usage is TRBJ2-1; TRBD2 matches at 9 bases. V shed 4 bases and J 6 bases; nucleotides not matched to a gene: 7. There are 15 residues in the CDR3. Germline assignment: CDR1 SEHNR and CDR2 FQNEAQ (reference sequence). The DNA of the CDR3 is TGTGCCAGCAGCTCATCATATAGCGGGGGCAATGAGCAGTTCTTC. As protein: CASSSSYSGGNEQFF.

This chain joins TRBV27 and TRBJ1-2, with 8 bases lining up with TRBD1. The CDR3 spans 15 residues. CDR1 MNHEY and CDR2 SMNVEV come from the germline V gene (reference sequence). V shed 7 bases, J shed 7 bases, and the junction held 14 bases outside the gene matches. CDR3 sequence: CASTGTGSGVVGYTF. CDR3 sequence (DNA): TGTGCCAGCACCGGGACAGGTTCGGGGGTGGTTGGCTACACCTTC.

The chain links TRBV10-3 to TRBJ2-1; D unresolved. The V gene lost 0 bases and the J gene lost 7 bases, with 13 bases spanning the gap. The CDR3 contains 15 residues. Per germline, CDR1 ENHRY and CDR2 SYGVKD. The CDR3 loop is CAISESGPPTNEQFF. In nucleotides, the CDR3 is TGTGCCATCAGTGAGTCAGGGCCCCCAACGAATGAGCAGTTCTTC.

The chain uses TRBV16 and TRBJ1-2; no clear D. V was trimmed by 0 bases and J by 0 bases, leaving 14 bases between them. CDR3 size: 17 residues. The V gene's germline CDR1 is KGHSY and CDR2 FQNENV. The CDR3 region is CASSQSIASLANYGYTF. In DNA form, the CDR3 reads TGTGCCAGCAGCCAATCGATTGCGTCACTAGCTAACTATGGCTACACCTTC.

This rearrangement joins TRBV28 to TRBJ1-6; maybe TRBD1 (6 bases). The CDR3 is made up of 19 amino acids. Trimming shortened V by 5 bases and J by 0 bases, and 20 bases separated the two germline ends. The germline V gene has CDR1 MDHEN and CDR2 SYDVKM. The CDR3 sequence: CASSPPGTTISSYNSPLHF. As DNA, the CDR3 is TGTGCCAGCAGTCCGCCCGGGACAACTATCAGCTCCTATAATTCACCCCTCCACTTT.

The gene calls are TRBV11-3 and TRBJ2-2; 8 bases match TRBD2. The CDR3 spans 16 residues. Germline assignment: CDR1 SGHNT and CDR2 YENEEA. The ends lost 5 bases at V and 3 bases at J; junction bases unmatched: 8. CDR3 DNA sequence: TGTGCCAGCAGCAAAAAGGGTAGCGGGGACACCGGGGAGCTGTTTTTT. Amino acids: CASSKKGSGDTGELFF.

This clone was counted a few times. The chain employs TRBV19 and TRBJ2-7, with D unclear. There are 15 residues in the CDR3. Between the trimmed V and J ends, which lost 1 base and 4 bases, there was a span of 14 bases. Germline CDR1 is LNHDA and CDR2 is SQIVND (reference sequence). The CDR3 nucleotides read TGTGCCAGTAGTATAGGGCAGAACCGAGCGTACGAGCAGTACTTC. As protein: CASSIGQNRAYEQYF. Full variable domain (rest looked up from reference TRBV19 and TRBJ2-7): DGGITQSPKYLFRKEGQNVTLSCEQNLNHDAMYWYRQDPGQGLRLIYYSQIVNDFQKGDIAEGYSVSREKKESFPLTVTSAQKNPTAFYLCASSIGQNRAYEQYFGPGTRLTVT.

The chain couples TRBV25-1 to TRBJ1-2, with D perhaps matching TRBD1 (5 bases). With 1 base removed from V and 4 bases from J, the gap between germline ends came to 10 bases. The CDR3 has 14 residues. Per the germline V gene, CDR1 is MGHDK and CDR2 is SYGVNS. The CDR3 sequence is CASSESGTAYGYTF. The CDR3 coding sequence is TGTGCCAGCAGTGAATCCGGGACGGCCTATGGCTACACCTTC.

CDR3 sequence (DNA): TGTGCCAGCAGCCAAGGGGGGAATCAGCCCCAGCATTTT. This codes for CASSQGGNQPQHF. This chain joins TRBV4-2 and TRBJ1-5; D perhaps matches TRBD1 (5 bases). CDR1 and CDR2 from the germline V gene are LGHNA and YNFKEQ. V lost 1 base and J lost 4, with 5 bases in between. The CDR3 covers 13 residues.

V gene TRBV11-2 combines with J gene TRBJ2-3; weak D call: TRBD2 (6 bases). The V gene lost 0 bases and the J gene lost 0 bases, with 10 bases spanning the gap. The CDR3 totals 16 residues. Germline CDR1 reads SGHAT; CDR2 reads FQNNGV. CDR3 nucleotides: TGTGCCAGCAGCTTAGATTGGACTACTAGCACAGATACGCAGTATTTT. This sequence encodes CASSLDWTTSTDTQYF. The full variable domain, with the rest looked up from reference TRBV11-2 and TRBJ2-3, is EAGVAQSPRYKIIEKRQSVAFWCNPISGHATLYWYQQILGQGPKLLIQFQNNGVVDDSQLPKDRFSAERLKGVDSTLKIQPAKLEDSAVYLCASSLDWTTSTDTQYFGPGTRLTVL.

The V gene is TRBV28, the J gene TRBJ2-7; D possibly corresponds to TRBD1 (6 bases). There are 16 residues in the CDR3. Trimming shortened V by 3 bases and J by 2 bases, and 17 bases separated the two germline ends. The germline CDR1 and CDR2 sequences are MDHEN and SYDVKM. The CDR3 sequence is CASSLADRDITYEQYF. Here the CDR3 DNA reads TGTGCCAGCAGTTTGGCCGACCGGGACATCACCTACGAGCAGTACTTC.

This clone was observed once. The chain links TRBV30 to TRBJ2-7; tentatively, D is TRBD2 (5 bases). The V and J ends lost 0 bases and 1 base respectively, with 10 bases between them. From germline, CDR1 is GTSNPN and CDR2 SVGIG (reference sequence). This CDR3 region has 14 residues. Here the CDR3 reads CAWSVSGISYEQYF. CDR3 nucleotides: TGTGCCTGGAGTGTATCCGGGATTTCCTACGAGCAGTACTTC.

The V gene is TRBV18, the J gene TRBJ2-2, with TRBD1 matching over 7 bases. V trimming: 8 bases; J trimming: 5 bases; junction bases outside the gene matches: 11. CDR1 and CDR2 from the germline V gene are KGHSH and LQKENI. The CDR3 extends over 15 amino acids. This chain's CDR3 is CASATGAYQTGELFF. In nucleotides, the CDR3 is TGTGCCAGCGCAACAGGGGCCTATCAAACCGGGGAGCTGTTTTTT.

This chain joins TRBV12-3 or TRBV12-4 and TRBJ1-2; tentative D call: TRBD1 (6 bases). CDR3 length: 13 amino acids. With 4 bases removed from V and 2 bases from J, the gap between germline ends came to 8 bases. The CDR3 region is CASSSTGNYGYTF. In DNA form, the CDR3 reads TGTGCCAGCAGTTCAACAGGGAACTATGGCTACACCTTC.

The rearrangement joins TRBV19 to TRBJ2-1; TRBD1 matches at 7 bases. With 6 bases clipped from V and 2 bases from J, the junction kept 7 bases outside the gene matches. Germline V gene data show CDR1 as LNHDA and CDR2 as SQIVND (reference sequence). This CDR3 has 15 residues. The chain's CDR3 is CASRSDRSPYNEQFF. The CDR3 nucleotides read TGTGCCAGTAGGTCGGACAGGTCCCCCTACAATGAGCAGTTCTTC.

In its sample, this clone was seen a few times. The CDR3 DNA sequence: TGTGCCAGCTCACCCAAAGGGGGTTTCACTGAAGCTTTCTTT. Translation gives CASSPKGGFTEAFF. The rearrangement uses TRBV18 and TRBJ1-1; TRBD1 might be the D (6 bases). The CDR3 is 14 residues long. From germline, CDR1 is KGHSH and CDR2 LQKENI. V lost 3 bases and J 4 bases, leaving 12 bases between the germline ends.

The genes are TRBV5-1 and TRBJ2-2; D may be TRBD2 (7 bases). Trimming cost V 4 bases and J 5 bases, with 15 bases left between them. CDR3 size: 15 residues. Germline V CDR1 and CDR2: SGHRS, YFSETQ. The CDR3 nucleotides are TGCGCCAGCAGCAACGGGGGGCCGAGGACCGGGGAGCTGTTTTTT. It specifies CASSNGGPRTGELFF.

The chain recombines TRBV11-2 with TRBJ2-3, with a tentative D call TRBD2 (7 bases). CDR3 length equals 15 residues. The germline V and J ends were trimmed by 0 bases and 4 bases, with 11 bases remaining between them. CDR1 SGHAT and CDR2 FQNNGV come from the germline V gene. CDR3 in DNA: TGTGCCAGCAGCTTAGAGGGGGCGGGGGCAGATACGCAGTATTTT. This codes for CASSLEGAGADTQYF.

The J gene is TRBJ2-7, the V gene TRBV7-2; no definite D call. CDR3 size: 14 residues. Germline values: CDR1 SGHTA, CDR2 FQGNSA. V lost 0 bases and J lost 4, with 10 bases in between. DNA for the CDR3: TGTGCCAGCAGCTTAGCGCCTGGACCGTACGAGCAGTACTTC. Translating gives CASSLAPGPYEQYF.

This clone was observed a single time. V gene TRBV5-5 combines with J gene TRBJ2-3; D perhaps matches TRBD1 (5 bases). CDR3 size: 17 residues. Germline-derived CDR1 and CDR2 are SGHKS and YYEKEE (reference sequence). V was clipped by 0 bases and J by 2 bases, with 16 bases between them. The CDR3 DNA reads TGTGCCAGCAGCTTGGCCGCGCAGGGCGTTCCCACAGATACGCAGTATTTT. Amino acids: CASSLAAQGVPTDTQYF.

The chain joins TRBV28 to TRBJ1-3; unclear D gene. The ends were cut back, 2 bases at V and 0 bases at J, with 8 bases in the middle. This CDR3 contains 15 residues. Germline assignment: CDR1 MDHEN and CDR2 SYDVKM. CDR3 protein: CASSLMVGSGNTIYF. The CDR3 DNA follows: TGTGCCAGCAGTTTAATGGTGGGCTCTGGAAACACCATATATTTT. The whole variable domain, filled in from reference TRBV28 and TRBJ1-3, reads DVKVTQSSRYLVKRTGEKVFLECVQDMDHENMFWYRQDPGLGLRLIYFSYDVKMKEKGDIPEGYSVSREKKERFSLILESASTNQTSMYLCASSLMVGSGNTIYFGEGSWLTVV.